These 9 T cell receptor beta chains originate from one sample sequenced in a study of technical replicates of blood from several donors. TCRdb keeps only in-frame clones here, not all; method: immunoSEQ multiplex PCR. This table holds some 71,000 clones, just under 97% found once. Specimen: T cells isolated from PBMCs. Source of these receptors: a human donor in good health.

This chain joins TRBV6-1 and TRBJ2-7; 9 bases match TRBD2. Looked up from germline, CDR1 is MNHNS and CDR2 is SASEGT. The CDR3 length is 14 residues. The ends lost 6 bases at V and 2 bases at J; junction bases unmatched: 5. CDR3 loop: CASRVSGGPYEQYF. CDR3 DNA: TGTGCCAGCAGAGTTAGCGGGGGTCCCTACGAGCAGTACTTC.

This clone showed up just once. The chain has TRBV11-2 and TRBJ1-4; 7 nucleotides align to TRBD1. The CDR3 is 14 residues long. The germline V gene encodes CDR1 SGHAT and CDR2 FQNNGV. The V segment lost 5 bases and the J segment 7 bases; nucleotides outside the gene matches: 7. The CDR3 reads CASSPRGVGEKLFF. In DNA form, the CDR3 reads TGTGCCAGCAGCCCCAGGGGGGTAGGTGAAAAACTGTTTTTT.

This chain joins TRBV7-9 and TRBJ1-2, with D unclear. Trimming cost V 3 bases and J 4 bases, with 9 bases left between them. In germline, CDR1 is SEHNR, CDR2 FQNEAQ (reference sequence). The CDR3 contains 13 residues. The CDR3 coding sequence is TGTGCCAGCAGCTTGGGCAGCACCTATGGCTACACCTTC. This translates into CASSLGSTYGYTF. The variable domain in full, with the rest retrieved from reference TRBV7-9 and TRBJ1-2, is DTGVSQNPRHKITKRGQNVTFRCDPISEHNRLYWYRQTLGQGPEFLTYFQNEAQLEKSRLLSDRFSAERPKGSFSTLEIQRTEQGDSAMYLCASSLGSTYGYTFGSGTRLTVV.

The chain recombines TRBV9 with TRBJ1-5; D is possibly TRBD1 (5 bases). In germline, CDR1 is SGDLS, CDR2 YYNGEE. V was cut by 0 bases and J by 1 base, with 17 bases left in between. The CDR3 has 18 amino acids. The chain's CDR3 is CASSVGFIGGESNQPQHF. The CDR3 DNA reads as TGTGCCAGCAGCGTAGGTTTTATTGGGGGGGAGAGCAATCAGCCCCAGCATTTT.

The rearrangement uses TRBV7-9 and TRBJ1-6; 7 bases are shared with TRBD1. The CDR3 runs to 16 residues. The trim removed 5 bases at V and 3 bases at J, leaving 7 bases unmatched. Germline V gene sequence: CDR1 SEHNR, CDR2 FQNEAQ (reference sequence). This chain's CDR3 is CASSPPRDSYNSPLHF. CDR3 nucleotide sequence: TGTGCCAGCAGCCCCCCCCGGGACAGCTATAATTCACCCCTCCACTTT. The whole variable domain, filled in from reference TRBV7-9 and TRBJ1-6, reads DTGVSQNPRHKITKRGQNVTFRCDPISEHNRLYWYRQTLGQGPEFLTYFQNEAQLEKSRLLSDRFSAERPKGSFSTLEIQRTEQGDSAMYLCASSPPRDSYNSPLHFGNGTRLTVT.

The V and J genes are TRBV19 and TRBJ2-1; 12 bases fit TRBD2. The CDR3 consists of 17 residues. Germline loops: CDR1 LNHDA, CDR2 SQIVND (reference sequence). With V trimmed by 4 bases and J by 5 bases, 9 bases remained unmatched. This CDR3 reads CASSKRLAGVPDNEQFF. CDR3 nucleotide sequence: TGTGCCAGTAGTAAACGACTAGCGGGGGTACCTGACAATGAGCAGTTCTTC.

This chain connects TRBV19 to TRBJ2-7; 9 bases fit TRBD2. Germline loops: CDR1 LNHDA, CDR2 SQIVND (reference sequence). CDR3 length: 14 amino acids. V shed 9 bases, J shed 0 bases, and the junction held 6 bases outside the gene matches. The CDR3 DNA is TGTGCCAGCAGACCGGGACTAGCCTCCTACGAGCAGTACTTC. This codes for CASRPGLASYEQYF.

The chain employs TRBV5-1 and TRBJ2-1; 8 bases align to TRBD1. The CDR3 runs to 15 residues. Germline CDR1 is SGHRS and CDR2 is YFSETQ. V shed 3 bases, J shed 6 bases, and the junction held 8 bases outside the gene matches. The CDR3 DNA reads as TGCGCCAGCAGCTCCGGACAGGGAATATTCAATGAGCAGTTCTTC. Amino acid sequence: CASSSGQGIFNEQFF.

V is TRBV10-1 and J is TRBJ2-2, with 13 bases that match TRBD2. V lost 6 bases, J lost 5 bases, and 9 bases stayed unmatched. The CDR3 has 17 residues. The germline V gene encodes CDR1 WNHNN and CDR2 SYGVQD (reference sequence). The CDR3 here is CASSDGTSGVWTGELFF. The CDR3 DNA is TGCGCCAGCAGCGACGGGACTAGCGGGGTCTGGACCGGGGAGCTGTTTTTT.